This entry lists 17 T cell receptor beta chains sequenced from one sample in a study of cytomegalovirus exposure and HLA in healthy donors. TCRdb keeps only in-frame clones here, not all; method: immunoSEQ multiplex PCR. The repertoire has under 250,000 clones, 80% to 90% of them found once; the top ten carry about 2%. The sequenced material came from PBMCs. The receptors shown here come from a woman between 18 and 29 years old in good health and CMV-seropositive.

The genes are TRBV7-6 and TRBJ1-1; TRBD1 matches at 8 bases. The length of the CDR3 is 13 residues. Trimming at V came to 5 bases and at J to 4 bases, leaving 3 bases not matched to a gene. The V gene's germline CDR1 is SGHVS and CDR2 FNYEAQ. The CDR3, as DNA: TGTGCCAGCAGCAACAGGGGGGGCACTGAAGCTTTCTTT. Translated: CASSNRGGTEAFF. The entire variable domain, with the rest obtained from reference TRBV7-6 and TRBJ1-1, is as follows: GAGVSQSPRYKVTKRGQDVALRCDPISGHVSLYWYRQALGQGPEFLTYFNYEAQQDKSGLPNDRFSAERPEGSISTLTIQRTEQRDSAMYRCASSNRGGTEAFFGQGTRLTVV.

The chain has TRBV9 and TRBJ1-3, with D hard to call. This CDR3 is 14 amino acids long. V dropped 2 bases and J dropped 4 bases, with 10 bases sitting between them. The germline V gene encodes CDR1 SGDLS and CDR2 YYNGEE. The CDR3 DNA reads TGTGCCAGCAGCGTCGAGCAGGTGGGAAACACCATATATTTT. Translating gives CASSVEQVGNTIYF.

V usage is TRBV27 and J usage is TRBJ2-1, with 9 positions matching TRBD2. The CDR3 contains 17 residues. Trimming at V came to 3 bases and at J to 5 bases, leaving 11 bases not matched to a gene. Germline CDR1 is MNHEY and CDR2 is SMNVEV (reference sequence). CDR3 residues: CASSFGGIAGVNNEQFF. The CDR3 nucleotides are TGTGCCAGCAGTTTTGGGGGGATAGCGGGAGTTAACAATGAGCAGTTCTTC.

The chain links TRBV6-5 to TRBJ2-1, with D possibly being TRBD2 (6 bases). The germline gives CDR1 MNHEY, CDR2 SVGAGI. The CDR3 covers 13 residues. The DNA of the CDR3 is TGTGGCCCCTGGCGGGACTCCTACAATGAGCAGTTCTTC. Residues: CGPWRDSYNEQFF.

Worth noting for this clone: This sample includes further DNA sequences coding for the same CDR3. This chain connects TRBV5-1 to TRBJ1-1; D call uncertain. CDR3 length: 13 residues. V was clipped by 4 bases and J by 2 bases, with 9 bases between them. The germline V gene has CDR1 SGHRS and CDR2 YFSETQ. The CDR3 region has the DNA TGCGCCAGCAGCCTGCCAGGTAACACTGAAGCTTTCTTT. The encoded protein is CASSLPGNTEAFF. Looking up the rest from reference TRBV5-1 and TRBJ1-1 gives the full variable domain: KAGVTQTPRYLIKTRGQQVTLSCSPISGHRSVSWYQQTPGQGLQFLFEYFSETQRNKGNFPGRFSGRQFSNSRSEMNVSTLELGDSALYLCASSLPGNTEAFFGQGTRLTVV.

The chain couples TRBV5-1 to TRBJ1-3, with D possibly matching TRBD1 (5 bases). Trimming cost V 0 bases and J 3 bases, with 7 bases left between them. Germline CDR1 SGHRS, CDR2 YFSETQ. This CDR3 contains 14 residues. CDR3 in amino acids: CASSLGTSGNTIYF. DNA for the CDR3: TGCGCCAGCAGCTTGGGGACAAGTGGAAACACCATATATTTT.

Only one count was recorded for this clone. The J gene is TRBJ2-1, the V gene TRBV7-6; 11 nucleotides match TRBD2. V was pared by 0 bases and J by 5 bases, with 6 bases of the junction left unmatched. CDR1 is SGHVS, CDR2 FNYEAQ, per germline. The CDR3 totals 17 residues. CDR3 sequence reads: CASSLALTSGSNNEQFF. CDR3 nucleotide sequence: TGTGCCAGCAGCTTAGCTCTTACTAGCGGGAGTAACAATGAGCAGTTCTTC.

The V and J genes are TRBV28 and TRBJ2-3; TRBD1 matches at 7 bases. Unmatched junction bases numbered 20, after V lost 6 bases and J lost 11 bases. This CDR3 contains 16 residues. Germline values: CDR1 MDHEN, CDR2 SYDVKM. CDR3 in DNA: TGTGCCAGCAGGACACAGGGGCCGAGAGGTAGCATGGGGCAGTATTTT. It encodes CASRTQGPRGSMGQYF.

The rearrangement joins TRBV29-1 to TRBJ2-1; weak D call: TRBD1 (6 bases). V was pared by 0 bases and J by 10 bases, with 10 bases between. This CDR3 comprises 12 residues. Looked up from germline, CDR1 is SQVTM and CDR2 is ANQGSEA. The CDR3 here is CSVEDFGQEQFF. CDR3 nucleotides: TGCAGCGTTGAAGATTTTGGACAGGAGCAGTTCTTC.

The V call is TRBV25-1, the J call TRBJ2-1; D may be TRBD2 (5 bases). Trimming pared 3 bases from V and 9 bases from J, leaving 18 bases between. The CDR3 length is 15 residues. Germline V gene sequence: CDR1 MGHDK, CDR2 SYGVNS. The CDR3 sequence: CASSDSQDWSPEQFF. For the CDR3, the DNA is TGTGCCAGCAGTGACTCCCAGGACTGGTCGCCTGAGCAGTTCTTC.

Remarks on this clone: Other DNA sequences in the sample encode the same CDR3. The V call is TRBV27, the J call TRBJ1-5, with 10 positions matching TRBD1. With 3 bases clipped from V and 2 bases from J, the junction kept 1 base outside the gene matches. The CDR3 sequence is 15 residues long. Germline V CDR1 and CDR2: MNHEY, SMNVEV (reference sequence). In DNA form, the CDR3 reads TGTGCCAGCAGTTTCGGGACAGGGGGCAATCAGCCCCAGCATTTT. Protein sequence: CASSFGTGGNQPQHF.

The chain joins TRBV2 to TRBJ2-3; 7 nucleotides align to TRBD2. The CDR3 has 15 residues. Germline V gene sequence: CDR1 SNHLY, CDR2 FYNNEI. V dropped 2 bases and J dropped 1; count of bases not matched to a gene: 3. CDR3 amino acids: CASSEQAGRTDTQYF. In DNA form, the CDR3 reads TGTGCCAGCAGTGAACAAGCGGGGCGCACAGATACGCAGTATTTT.

The chain has TRBV6-1 and TRBJ1-5; D is perhaps TRBD1 (6 bases). Germline-derived CDR1 and CDR2 are MNHNS and SASEGT. The CDR3 totals 16 residues. Trimming removed 2 bases at V and 5 bases at J, with 16 bases between. For the CDR3, the DNA is TGTGCCAGCAGTGAATGGGGCAGGGGATCGTATCAGCCCCAGCATTTT. Protein sequence: CASSEWGRGSYQPQHF.

The chain has TRBV9 and TRBJ1-3; 9 bases agree with TRBD1. Germline loops: CDR1 SGDLS, CDR2 YYNGEE. Trimming removed 2 bases from V and 8 bases from J; junction bases left unmatched: 5. CDR3 length: 14 amino acids. DNA of the CDR3: TGTGCCAGCAGCGTCACAGGGGGCGAGGACACCATATATTTT. Translated: CASSVTGGEDTIYF.

The rearrangement links TRBV5-1 to TRBJ2-1; 15 bases fit TRBD2. Germline V gene lookup returns CDR1 SGHRS and CDR2 YFSETQ. V lost 4 bases, J lost 5 bases, and 19 bases stayed unmatched. The length of the CDR3 is 21 residues. CDR3 nucleotide sequence: TGCGCCAGCAGCCCGGCGTCGCAGGGACTAGCGGGGGGTTTATTTGACAATGAGCAGTTCTTC. Translation gives CASSPASQGLAGGLFDNEQFF.

The chain is built from TRBV19 and TRBJ2-1; tentative D call: TRBD2 (5 bases). Germline V gene data show CDR1 as LNHDA and CDR2 as SQIVND (reference sequence). Trimming shortened V by 3 bases and J by 4 bases, and 16 bases separated the two germline ends. CDR3 length equals 16 residues. The CDR3 reads CASSIPLAGAYNEQFF. In DNA form, the CDR3 reads TGTGCCAGTAGTATCCCTCTCGCGGGTGCTTACAATGAGCAGTTCTTC.

The genes are TRBV7-9 and TRBJ2-3; D possibly corresponds to TRBD2 (5 bases). From germline, CDR1 is SEHNR and CDR2 FQNEAQ (reference sequence). V dropped 7 bases and J dropped 6 bases, with 20 bases sitting between them. The CDR3 loop spans 15 amino acids. CDR3 loop: CASTSTTELWDTQYF. Written as DNA, the CDR3 is TGTGCCAGCACCTCGACTACTGAGTTGTGGGATACGCAGTATTTT.